This T cell receptor (beta chain) was documented in a study of CD8 T cells in Susac syndrome. An amount of RNA that ranged from about 0.45 to 1 ug was reverse transcribed with random hexamers. Across 54 Vbeta and 13 Jbeta, TCR beta CDR3 was amplified with immunoSEQ multiplex PCR. TCRdb called the immunoSEQ multiplex PCR reads again in MiXCR, with one record for every CDR3 protein. The profile shows about 200,000 distinct CDR3 sequences, 95% of them singletons. V shed 7 bases and J shed 1 base, with 13 bases lying between them. The CDR3 loop spans 14 amino acids. The T cells that were sequenced for TCR beta were CD8+ and CD4+ cells from blood. The multiple sclerosis controls comprised treatment-naive patients whose relapsing-remitting disease was stable or active. Negative magnetic isolation gave CD8+ and CD4+ cells; FACS enriched CD8+ TEMRA.

This receptor was obtained from a human donor with multiple sclerosis. Material for sequencing was CD4+ T cells from PBMCs. J is TRBJ1-2 and V is TRBV12-3 or TRBV12-4; D ambiguous. CDR3 coding DNA: TGTGCCAGCACCAAGGCGGAGGGTAACTATGGCTACACCTTC. This encodes CASTKAEGNYGYTF.